The 30 T cell receptor beta chains below come from one sample, sequenced in a study of T cell repertoires in aging, cancer and after chemotherapy. Amplification of TCR beta used genomic DNA extracted from peripheral blood. Rearranged V-D-J TRB sequences were amplified with a mixed TRB-A/B primer pool. Via MiXCR, TCRdb re-called the multiplex PCR reads, giving one row per CDR3 protein. There are roughly 5,000 distinct CDR3 sequences in the sample; under 50% occur only once, and 28% lies in the top ten. The sequenced sample consisted of blood. These receptors came from a human donor in good health.

The chain carries TRBV5-1 and TRBJ1-6, with TRBD1 as a possible D gene (5 bases). Trimming removed 4 bases at V and 13 bases at J, with 12 bases between. The CDR3 sequence is 12 residues long. Germline V gene sequence: CDR1 SGHRS, CDR2 YFSETQ. The CDR3 region has the DNA TGCGCCAGCAGCACAACAGGTCCTCCCCTCCACTTT. Encoded protein: CASSTTGPPLHF.

This clonotype was observed a few times. J is TRBJ2-5 and V is TRBV11-1; 11 bases are a match to TRBD1. Germline lookup yields CDR1 SGHAT and CDR2 FQDESV (reference sequence). The CDR3 extends over 16 amino acids. J lost 5 bases, V lost 1 base, and 6 bases had no gene match. CDR3 residues: CASSLVGTGGIETQYF. CDR3 bases: TGTGCCAGCAGCTTAGTTGGGACAGGGGGTATCGAGACCCAGTACTTC.

The chain carries TRBV12-3 or TRBV12-4 and TRBJ1-5; 7 bases agree with TRBD1. The CDR3 runs to 15 residues. The V gene end was trimmed by 5 bases and the J gene end by 4 bases; junction bases not matched to a gene: 8. The CDR3 nucleotides read TGTGCCAGCAGTACTCGACAGGGAGGTAATCAGCCCCAGCATTTT. Amino acid sequence: CASSTRQGGNQPQHF.

As regards this clonotype: This sequence may be a read error, since a much larger clone differs from it by one base. The chain carries TRBV7-9 and TRBJ2-1, with a tentative D call TRBD1 (6 bases). Germline assignment: CDR1 SEHNR and CDR2 FQNEAQ (reference sequence). V was cut by 3 bases and J by 7 bases, with 10 bases left in between. The CDR3 totals 13 residues. The CDR3 DNA sequence: TGTGCCAGCAGCTTCGACAGGCGGAATGAGCAGTTCTTC. Translated, it gives CASSFDRRNEQFF.

The genes are TRBV10-3 and TRBJ1-2; D not certain. Deletions cut 0 bases from V and 1 base from J, with 15 bases between. The CDR3 is 17 amino acids. Germline loops: CDR1 ENHRY, CDR2 SYGVKD. For the CDR3, the DNA is TGTGCCATCAGTGAGTCGCTGGGGAGGATGAGTAACTATGGCTACACCTTC. This codes for CAISESLGRMSNYGYTF.

The chain combines TRBV20-1 with TRBJ2-1; perhaps TRBD1 as D (6 bases). With 1 base removed from V and 7 bases from J, the gap between germline ends came to 14 bases. Germline lookup yields CDR1 DFQATT and CDR2 SNEGSKA (reference sequence). The CDR3 runs 14 residues. The CDR3 protein is CSARGNRVRNEQFF. The CDR3 nucleotides read TGCAGTGCTAGAGGAAACAGGGTACGAAATGAGCAGTTCTTC.

This clonotype showed up just a few times. This sequence joins TRBV19 and TRBJ2-1; TRBD2 matches at 8 bases. The V gene end was trimmed by 4 bases and the J gene end by 4 bases; junction bases not matched to a gene: 9. The germline CDR1 and CDR2 sequences are LNHDA and SQIVND (reference sequence). The CDR3 spans 16 residues. CDR3 nucleotide sequence: TGTGCCAGTAGTACGGACCTCTTAGCGGGGTACAATGAGCAGTTCTTC. Translating it yields CASSTDLLAGYNEQFF. The full variable domain, rest sourced from reference TRBV19 and TRBJ2-1, is DGGITQSPKYLFRKEGQNVTLSCEQNLNHDAMYWYRQDPGQGLRLIYYSQIVNDFQKGDIAEGYSVSREKKESFPLTVTSAQKNPTAFYLCASSTDLLAGYNEQFFGPGTRLTVL.

This rearrangement joins TRBV30 to TRBJ2-1; D unclear. Trimming stripped 0 bases from V and 10 bases from J, with 4 bases between. Germline-derived CDR1 and CDR2 are GTSNPN and SVGIG (reference sequence). The CDR3 consists of 10 residues. CDR3 sequence: CAWSVREQFF. The CDR3 DNA follows: TGTGCCTGGAGTGTACGGGAGCAGTTCTTC.

This clonotype was recorded a few times. The CDR3 spells CSVVGTEGEKLFF. The CDR3 DNA is TGCAGCGTTGTAGGCACAGAGGGTGAAAAACTGTTTTTT. The rearrangement links TRBV29-1 to TRBJ1-4; D not certain. This CDR3 comprises 13 residues. With 4 bases removed from V and 7 bases from J, the gap between germline ends came to 13 bases. Germline loops: CDR1 SQVTM, CDR2 ANQGSEA.

Only one count was recorded for this clonotype. V gene TRBV18 combines with J gene TRBJ2-5, with D possibly TRBD1 on 6 matching bases. The CDR3 consists of 13 residues. V lost 10 bases and J 1 base, leaving 13 bases between the germline ends. Germline V gives CDR1 KGHSH, CDR2 LQKENI. As DNA, the CDR3 is TGTGCCACCTACGGACAGCGCCAAGAGACCCAGTACTTC. Protein: CATYGQRQETQYF.

Comments on this clonotype: At one end, the junction sequence differs from germline, possibly due to a read error. The chain employs TRBV10-3 and TRBJ1-5, with D unclear. CDR3 length equals 11 residues. The V gene's germline CDR1 is ENHRY and CDR2 SYGVKD. CDR3 nucleotide sequence: TGTGCCAGCAGTGTCGGCCAGCCCCAGCATTTT. This codes for CASSVGQPQHF.

This clonotype appeared a few times. V is TRBV27 and J is TRBJ1-2; D unresolved. Germline-derived CDR1 and CDR2 are MNHEY and SMNVEV (reference sequence). The germline V and J ends were trimmed by 6 bases and 4 bases, with 18 bases remaining between them. CDR3 length equals 15 residues. CDR3: CASSRGRGLGYGYTF. DNA of the CDR3: TGTGCCAGCAGCCGTGGACGAGGGCTTGGCTATGGCTACACCTTC.

This clonotype has only a few counts. The CDR3 is CASSLGSLNYGYTF. The CDR3 DNA is TGTGCCAGCAGCTTAGGTAGCCTCAACTATGGCTACACCTTC. This chain links TRBV5-6 with TRBJ1-2, with D unclear. CDR3 size: 14 residues. V lost 2 bases and J lost 2, with 10 bases in between. CDR1 is SGHDT and CDR2 is YYEEEE in the germline V gene.

This clonotype has a handful of counts. The chain employs TRBV5-4 and TRBJ2-1, with D possibly being TRBD1 (5 bases). This CDR3 spans 11 amino acids. V gave up 2 bases and J gave up 9 bases, with 6 bases separating them. The germline CDR1 and CDR2 sequences are SGHNT and YYREEE (reference sequence). The CDR3 loop reads CASSLRGEQFF. DNA for the CDR3: TGTGCCAGCAGCTTAAGGGGTGAGCAGTTCTTC. Combining the CDR3 with reference TRBV5-4 and TRBJ2-1 gives the whole variable domain ETGVTQSPTHLIKTRGQQVTLRCSSQSGHNTVSWYQQALGQGPQFIFQYYREEENGRGNFPPRFSGLQFPNYSSELNVNALELDDSALYLCASSLRGEQFFGPGTRLTVL.

Only a few counts were recorded for this clonotype. V and J are TRBV7-9 and TRBJ2-6; D is uncertain. The germline CDR1 and CDR2 sequences are SEHNR and FQNEAQ (reference sequence). There are 17 residues in the CDR3. The ends were cut back, 6 bases at V and 3 bases at J, with 18 bases in the middle. This CDR3 reads CASRPPFRGVGANVLTF. Here the CDR3 DNA reads TGTGCCAGCAGACCACCGTTCCGAGGTGTTGGGGCCAACGTCCTGACTTTC.

This chain connects TRBV11-2 to TRBJ1-2; D might be TRBD1 (6 bases). This CDR3 is built from 14 residues. The V gene lost 2 bases and the J gene lost 8 bases, with 15 bases spanning the gap. Per the germline V gene, CDR1 is SGHAT and CDR2 is FQNNGV. CDR3: CASSLTAGAGGYTF. The CDR3 DNA is TGTGCCAGCAGCTTAACTGCGGGGGCGGGAGGCTACACCTTC.

The chain couples TRBV10-3 to TRBJ2-1, with 7 bases that match TRBD1. Unmatched junction bases numbered 4, after V lost 4 bases and J lost 4 bases. This CDR3 has 14 amino acids. Germline V lookup: CDR1 ENHRY, CDR2 SYGVKD. The CDR3 nucleotides read TGTGCCATCAGTGGGGACAGCCGATACAATGAGCAGTTCTTC. It is translated as CAISGDSRYNEQFF.

The chain uses TRBV5-1 and TRBJ2-2; D is undetermined. CDR1 SGHRS and CDR2 YFSETQ come from the germline V gene. Trimming took 4 bases from V and 0 from J, leaving 13 bases between them. The CDR3 covers 16 residues. CDR3: CASSPPRGSNTGELFF. In DNA form, the CDR3 reads TGCGCCAGCAGCCCCCCCCGCGGCTCGAACACCGGGGAGCTGTTTTTT.

The rearrangement links TRBV6-6 to TRBJ2-1, with TRBD2 matching over 8 bases. The length of the CDR3 is 17 residues. Losses at the gene ends were 7 bases for V and 7 bases for J; bases not matched to a gene: 18. Germline values: CDR1 MNHNY, CDR2 SVGAGI (reference sequence). The CDR3 sequence: CASTYRNPASGLNEQFF. For the CDR3, the DNA is TGTGCCAGCACCTACCGTAACCCGGCTAGCGGGTTAAATGAGCAGTTCTTC.

This clonotype turned up a few times. The chain employs TRBV6-5 and TRBJ2-3; perhaps D is TRBD1 or TRBD2 (5 bases each). Germline V gene data show CDR1 as MNHEY and CDR2 as SVGAGI. The CDR3 contains 16 residues. Trimming removed 0 bases at V and 0 bases at J, with 10 bases between. The CDR3 region has the DNA TGTGCCAGCAGTTACTCGGGGTGGGGGAGCACAGATACGCAGTATTTT. Protein: CASSYSGWGSTDTQYF.

This chain links TRBV24-1 with TRBJ2-2; D uncertain. Germline assignment: CDR1 KGHDR and CDR2 SFDVKD. Deletions cut 1 base from V and 6 bases from J, with 5 bases between. This CDR3 region has 13 residues. CDR3: CATSDLSAGELFF. DNA for the CDR3: TGTGCCACCAGTGATTTAAGTGCCGGGGAGCTGTTTTTT.

V and J are TRBV6-9 and TRBJ2-1; 8 bases agree with TRBD2. Per the germline V gene, CDR1 is MNHGY and CDR2 is SVAAGI. Trimming at V came to 5 bases and at J to 6 bases, leaving 12 bases not matched to a gene. The CDR3 has 16 amino acids. CDR3 DNA sequence: TGTGCCAGCAGTGTTAGCGGGGTAAGGTGGGGCAATGAGCAGTTCTTC. Its protein product is CASSVSGVRWGNEQFF.

This clonotype was picked up a small number of times. V usage is TRBV6-1 and J usage is TRBJ1-2; 7 positions agree with TRBD1. This CDR3 region has 13 residues. The trim removed 2 bases at V and 7 bases at J, leaving 4 bases unmatched. Per the germline V gene, CDR1 is MNHNS and CDR2 is SASEGT. CDR3 nucleotides: TGTGCCAGCAGTGAACGACAGGGCGGTGGCTACACCTTC. Translated: CASSERQGGGYTF.

This clonotype was picked up a small number of times. The chain recombines TRBV5-4 with TRBJ2-5, with D hard to call. Trimming removed 0 bases from V and 4 bases from J, with 10 bases in between. This CDR3 is 14 amino acids long. CDR1 is SGHNT, CDR2 YYREEE, per germline (reference sequence). The CDR3: CASSLATAGETQYF. CDR3 DNA sequence: TGTGCCAGCAGCTTGGCGACGGCCGGAGAGACCCAGTACTTC.

The chain joins TRBV5-6 to TRBJ2-3; the match to TRBD2 covers 7 bases. Germline-derived CDR1 and CDR2 are SGHDT and YYEEEE. CDR3 length: 17 residues. The J segment lost 0 bases and the V segment lost 2 bases, leaving 9 bases of the junction unmatched. CDR3 DNA sequence: TGTGCCAGCAGCTTCGAAACTAGCGCGAGAAGCACAGATACGCAGTATTTT. It encodes CASSFETSARSTDTQYF.

This chain connects TRBV11-2 to TRBJ2-1, with TRBD1 matching over 8 bases. CDR1 and CDR2 (germline): SGHAT, FQNNGV. Trimming at V came to 4 bases and at J to 9 bases, leaving 5 bases not matched to a gene. This CDR3 region has 13 residues. The CDR3 DNA reads as TGTGCCAGCAGCTGGGGGACAGGCAGTGAGCAGTTCTTC. Its translation is CASSWGTGSEQFF.

J is TRBJ1-2 and V is TRBV30, with 7 bases matching TRBD1. The germline V gene encodes CDR1 GTSNPN and CDR2 SVGIG (reference sequence). V gave up 0 bases and J gave up 3 bases; unmatched junction bases: 10. The CDR3 has 16 amino acids. DNA for the CDR3: TGTGCCTGGAGTGTGAAAGACAGGGATGTTTACTATGGCTACACCTTC. Its translation: CAWSVKDRDVYYGYTF.

This clonotype was recorded a few times. Compared with germline, one end of the junction differs, possibly owing to a read error. The V and J genes are TRBV11-2 and TRBJ1-3, with unresolved D. The CDR3 runs to 8 residues. CDR1 SGHAT and CDR2 FQNNGV come from the germline V gene. CDR3 sequence: CASSLGPF. For the CDR3, the DNA is TGTGCCAGCAGCTTAGGGCCCTTT.

This chain connects TRBV30 to TRBJ1-2; no clear D. CDR1 and CDR2 from the germline V gene are GTSNPN and SVGIG (reference sequence). V dropped 6 bases and J dropped 8 bases, with 16 bases sitting between them. CDR3 length equals 12 residues. Here the CDR3 reads CACGLDGWGYTF. The CDR3, as DNA: TGTGCCTGTGGGTTGGACGGGTGGGGCTACACCTTC.

CDR3 residues: CASSGAGEGYEQYF. The CDR3 bases are TGTGCCAGCAGCGGAGCAGGGGAGGGCTACGAGCAGTACTTC. V usage is TRBV7-9 and J usage is TRBJ2-7; a weak D match, TRBD2 (7 bases). Trimming pared 5 bases from V and 3 bases from J, leaving 14 bases between. This CDR3 is 14 amino acids long. Germline V CDR1 and CDR2: SEHNR, FQNEAQ (reference sequence).